This TCR beta chain originates from a study of blood T cell repertoires in COVID-19 (TCRdb year 2020). As for the study more broadly: Samples from collaborators originated in the United States, Italy and Spain and spanned both the acute and convalescent phases of COVID-19. The material from the prospective study consisted of cDNA or gDNA derived from T cells, B-cell-depleted T cells, or PBMCs. Deeply sampled blood TCRbeta repertoires from subjects exposed to, actively infected with, or recovered from COVID-19 were included in the dataset. The repertoires were made available in a free public database intended to serve as a resource for research on the immune response to SARS-CoV-2. The samples were drawn from the first 160 participants of the ongoing ImmuneRACE study and from over a thousand subjects provided by 6 global collaborators. The sample metadata nearly always contained a de-identified subject ID, COVID-19 status, age in years and sex. Where available, HLA class I and class II types were obtained from metadata supplied by the sample provider rather than from assay-based typing. The investigation overall reported the following: How much clinical and demographic metadata was included differed by source and by participant, and the metadata was provided uncurated.

Each collaborating institution followed its own protocols to collect whole blood in K2EDTA tubes. Collaborator samples were shipped for TCRbeta analysis as frozen whole blood, isolated PBMCs, or DNA extracted from either sample type. The CDR3, cysteine through phenylalanine, is 12 amino acids long. Solely the CDR3 DNA is kept, with 36 bases framed from the first base. V is cut by 2 bases and J by 7 bases, and the space between the germline ends is 8 bases. CDR1 and CDR2, looked up from the germline V gene, are ENHRY and SYGVKD. The immunoSEQ Assay, a bias-controlled multiplex PCR, was used to amplify TCRbeta CDR3 regions from genomic DNA. Under the source paper's analysis protocol: The number of nucleated cells in each sample was estimated from the amplification of reference gene primers within the assay. To quantify the absolute abundance of each unique TCRbeta CDR3 rearrangement, sequence reads were collapsed and filtered. Productive Simpson clonality was computed per sample as the square root of Simpson's diversity index over productive rearrangements. TCRdb mirrors the immuneACCESS table, restricted to in-frame sequences. Some clones are absent from its copies; in checked studies, under half trace to an unresolved V gene, and the reason for the others is unknown. Clonal size and the V and J genes are those of that table, whereas D and trimming came from the DNA. Recorded for this sample are some 220,000 clones; 84% of them occurred a single time. The top ten clones comprise 15% to 20% of the sample.

Details on this clone: What this receptor recognizes is not known. Per-base quality was not reported, and no clone a single base away is much larger than it.

This clonotype was sampled from an elderly woman with active or convalescent COVID-19. The chain is made from TRBV10-3 and TRBJ1-1; a confident D gene designation cannot be given. The sequenced material came from peripheral blood. The CDR3 amino acid sequence is: CAISEGRREAFF. The bases are TGTGCCATCAGTGAGGGGCGCCGTGAAGCTTTCTTT.